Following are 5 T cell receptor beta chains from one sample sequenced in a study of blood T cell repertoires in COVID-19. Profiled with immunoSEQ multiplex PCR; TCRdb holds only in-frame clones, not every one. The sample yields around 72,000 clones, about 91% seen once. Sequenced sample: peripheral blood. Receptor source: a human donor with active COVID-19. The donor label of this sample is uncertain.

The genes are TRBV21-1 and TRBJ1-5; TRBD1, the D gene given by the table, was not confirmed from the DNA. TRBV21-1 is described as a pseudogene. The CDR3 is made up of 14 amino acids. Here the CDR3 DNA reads TGTGCCAGCATAGGACAGGGGGAACGGCAGCCCCAGCATTTT. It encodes CASIGQGERQPQHF.

The CDR3 loop reads CASSLNSGHTGELFF. CDR3 DNA: TGTGCCAGCAGCTTGAATAGCGGTCACACCGGGGAGCTGTTTTTT. The chain employs TRBV5-4 and TRBJ2-2, with D perhaps matching TRBD2 (6 bases). Trimming took 1 base from V and 3 from J, leaving 10 bases between them. Germline CDR1 SGHNT, CDR2 YYREEE (reference sequence). The CDR3 covers 15 residues.

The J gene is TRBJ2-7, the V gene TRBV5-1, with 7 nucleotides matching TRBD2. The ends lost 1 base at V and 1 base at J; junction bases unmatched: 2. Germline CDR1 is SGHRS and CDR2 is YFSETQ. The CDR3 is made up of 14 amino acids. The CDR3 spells CASSLWGGSYEQYF. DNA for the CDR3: TGCGCCAGCAGCTTGTGGGGGGGTTCCTACGAGCAGTACTTC.

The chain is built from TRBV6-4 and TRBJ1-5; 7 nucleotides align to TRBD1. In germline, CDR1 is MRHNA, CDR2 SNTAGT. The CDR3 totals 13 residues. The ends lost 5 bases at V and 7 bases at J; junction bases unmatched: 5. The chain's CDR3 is CASSTGAGQPQHF. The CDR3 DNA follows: TGTGCCAGCAGTACAGGGGCTGGACAGCCCCAGCATTTT.

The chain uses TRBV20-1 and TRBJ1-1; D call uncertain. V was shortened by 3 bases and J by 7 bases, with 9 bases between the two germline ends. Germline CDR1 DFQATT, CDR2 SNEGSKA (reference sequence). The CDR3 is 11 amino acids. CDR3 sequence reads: CSASAGGEAFF. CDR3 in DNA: TGCAGTGCTAGTGCGGGAGGTGAAGCTTTCTTT.